This T cell receptor beta chain appears in the sequencing data of a study of T cell repertoires in cytomegalovirus infection. Study-level information: The public TCR beta signatures pointed to both CMV infection and matching HLA type.

The study's findings and limits: Summed public TCR beta family frequency identified CMV carriers bearing the relevant HLA.

TCRdb re-derived calls from the reads in MiXCR, one entry per CDR3 protein. The repertoire holds 680,000 or so distinct CDR3 sequences, with 35% as singletons. V dropped 4 bases and J dropped 5 bases, with 11 bases sitting between them. Germline CDR1 MDHEN, CDR2 SYDVKM. The CDR3 length is 13 residues. Turning to this clonotype: What it recognizes is unknown.

The receptor's source is a human donor in good health (CMV status not recorded). Some clones in this sample may be carry-over from other donors' samples. The chain couples TRBV28 to TRBJ2-5; D is unclear. Source material: PBMCs. The CDR3 DNA reads as TGTGCCAGCAGTTCCTACAGTTGGGAGACCCAGTACTTC. Protein product: CASSSYSWETQYF.